Following are 20 T cell receptor beta chains from one sample sequenced in a study of regulatory T cells in long-lasting Graves disease. Stated time point: newly diagnosed GD, antithyroid drugs for less than 3 months. There was RNA extracted from PBMCs, and the TCR library was made from it. Assembly of TCR beta libraries relied on iRepertoire HTBI primers together with Arm-PCR of CDR3 regions. TCRdb itself ran the multiplex PCR reads through MiXCR, one entry per CDR3 protein. The sample shows a few hundred thousand distinct CDR3 sequences, 16% of them seen only once. This sample also appeared in a second study, on T cells in Graves' hyperthyroidism and ophthalmopathy.

This specimen consisted of peripheral blood mononuclear cells (PBMCs), obtained at new diagnosis, from a patient treated with antithyroid drugs. The receptors here all came from a man in his forties with Graves disease.

Concerning this clonotype: A far bigger clonotype differs at one base, so this is likely a read error. The chain combines TRBV11-3 with TRBJ2-5; 7 bases align to TRBD1. CDR3 length equals 13 residues. CDR1 is SGHNT, CDR2 YENEEA, per germline. With V trimmed by 7 bases and J by 4 bases, 6 bases remained unmatched. The CDR3 DNA follows: TGTGCCAGCACCGCGACAGGGAGAGAGACCCAGTACTTC. This translates into CASTATGRETQYF. Looking up the rest from reference TRBV11-3 and TRBJ2-5 gives the full variable domain: EAGVVQSPRYKIIEKKQPVAFWCNPISGHNTLYWYLQNLGQGPELLIRYENEEAVDDSQLPKDRFSAERLKGVDSTLKIQPAELGDSAVYLCASTATGRETQYFGPGTRLLVL.

This clonotype was seen at least ten times. This chain connects TRBV9 to TRBJ2-1; TRBD2 aligns across 11 bases. After removal of 0 bases from V and 6 bases from J, the junction contained 2 bases not matched to a gene. CDR1 and CDR2 from the germline V gene are SGDLS and YYNGEE. This CDR3 has 15 amino acids. The CDR3 DNA reads TGTGCCAGCAGCGTAGCACTAGCGGGGGTCAATGAGCAGTTCTTC. Translation: CASSVALAGVNEQFF.

The genes are TRBV29-1 and TRBJ1-5; maybe TRBD1 (5 bases). The CDR3 loop spans 14 amino acids. Germline V gives CDR1 SQVTM, CDR2 ANQGSEA. Trimming cost V 4 bases and J 1 base, with 11 bases left between them. The CDR3: CSVGGGWSNQPQHF. CDR3 bases: TGCAGCGTTGGGGGGGGTTGGAGCAATCAGCCCCAGCATTTT.

Comments on this clonotype: Possible read error: a much larger clone is one base away. V is TRBV7-9 and J is TRBJ2-1; D gene unclear. Germline V CDR1 and CDR2: SEHNR, FQNEAQ (reference sequence). This CDR3 is 14 amino acids long. The CDR3 DNA sequence: TGTGCCAGCAACTTAGCTCAGACGTACAATGAGCAGTTCTTC. Amino acid sequence: CASNLAQTYNEQFF.

This clonotype has at least ten counts. This rearrangement joins TRBV6-2 or TRBV6-3 to TRBJ2-1; TRBD2 matches at 14 bases. The V gene's germline CDR1 is MNHEY and CDR2 SVGEGT. The V gene end was trimmed by 6 bases and the J gene end by 10 bases; junction bases not matched to a gene: 8. The CDR3 is 15 amino acids. In nucleotides, the CDR3 is TGTGCCAGCAGAAAGGGACTAGCGGGGGCGAAAGAGCAGTTCTTC. It encodes CASRKGLAGAKEQFF.

This clonotype was observed at least ten times. The chain is built from TRBV18 and TRBJ2-5; a possible D gene is TRBD2 (6 bases). The germline V gene encodes CDR1 KGHSH and CDR2 LQKENI. The CDR3 has 15 residues. Deletions cut 0 bases from V and 1 base from J, with 9 bases between. DNA of the CDR3: TGTGCCAGCTCACCACCGGAGGGAGCCCAAGAGACCCAGTACTTC. Its translation is CASSPPEGAQETQYF. Full variable domain (outside the CDR3, taken from reference TRBV18 and TRBJ2-5): NAGVMQNPRHLVRRRGQEARLRCSPMKGHSHVYWYRQLPEEGLKFMVYLQKENIIDESGMPKERFSAEFPKEGPSILRIQQVVRGDSAAYFCASSPPEGAQETQYFGPGTRLLVL.

Many counts were recorded for this clonotype. V and J are TRBV28 and TRBJ2-7, with 11 bases that match TRBD1. CDR1 is MDHEN and CDR2 is SYDVKM in the germline V gene. J gave up 6 bases and V 6 bases, and 10 bases lay outside the gene matches. This CDR3 comprises 15 residues. Written as DNA, the CDR3 is TGTGCCAGCAGCCTCCCCGGGACAGGGGGTAGCGAGCAGTACTTC. It is translated as CASSLPGTGGSEQYF.

This clonotype was recorded at least ten times. The CDR3, as DNA: TGTGCCAGCAGGGGGACAGAACACCTATATGGCTACACCTTC. Its translation: CASRGTEHLYGYTF. The chain combines TRBV2 with TRBJ1-2; 7 nucleotides match TRBD1. Germline CDR1 reads SNHLY; CDR2 reads FYNNEI. The CDR3 covers 14 residues. Trimming cost V 6 bases and J 5 bases; bases outside gene matches: 9.

This clonotype was recorded at least ten times. The chain links TRBV20-1 to TRBJ2-5, with a possible D match to TRBD1 (6 bases). This CDR3 has 13 amino acids. The germline gives CDR1 DFQATT, CDR2 SNEGSKA (reference sequence). With 5 bases removed from V and 2 bases from J, the gap between germline ends came to 12 bases. The CDR3 nucleotides are TGCAGTGCTCCATCGACAGGACAAGAGACCCAGTACTTC. Translated, it gives CSAPSTGQETQYF.

As concerns this clonotype: This may arise from a read error, as a much more abundant clone is one base away. Lacking the conserved final phenylalanine or tryptophan, this CDR3 likely reflects a read error. The genes are TRBV2 and TRBJ1-3, with D perhaps TRBD1 (5 bases). Between the trimmed V and J ends, which lost 8 bases and 1 base, there was a span of 15 bases. Germline V CDR1 and CDR2: SNHLY, FYNNEI. The CDR3 loop spans 15 amino acids. The CDR3 protein is CASQEGSGSGNTIYS. CDR3 DNA: TGTGCCAGCCAGGAGGGGTCGGGGTCTGGAAACACCATATATTCT.

The rearrangement joins TRBV30 to TRBJ1-2, with a possible D match to TRBD1 (5 bases). Trimming pared 3 bases from V and 1 base from J, leaving 15 bases between. This CDR3 region has 15 residues. Looked up from germline, CDR1 is GTSNPN and CDR2 is SVGIG (reference sequence). CDR3 in DNA: TGTGCCTGGAGCACCGCTGGGGGGTTTAACTATGGCTACACCTTC. It specifies CAWSTAGGFNYGYTF. The complete variable domain, with remaining parts taken from reference TRBV30 and TRBJ1-2, reads SQTIHQWPATLVQPVGSPLSLECTVEGTSNPNLYWYRQAAGRGLQLLFYSVGIGQISSEVPQNLSASRPQDRQFILSSKKLLLSDSGFYLCAWSTAGGFNYGYTFGSGTRLTVV.

The chain combines TRBV7-9 with TRBJ1-4; no clear D gene. Germline lookup yields CDR1 SEHNR and CDR2 FQNEAQ (reference sequence). The CDR3 spans 13 residues. Trimming shortened V by 1 base and J by 12 bases, and 12 bases separated the two germline ends. In DNA form, the CDR3 reads TGTGCCAGCAGCTTAGTCGCGACACAACAACTGTTTTTT. Protein: CASSLVATQQLFF.

This chain uses TRBV28 with TRBJ2-7, with TRBD1 matching 10 bases. CDR3 length: 13 residues. After removal of 6 bases from V and 4 bases from J, the junction contained 3 bases not matched to a gene. CDR1 and CDR2 (germline): MDHEN, SYDVKM. CDR3 loop: CASRGQGVYEQYF. The CDR3, as DNA: TGTGCCAGCAGAGGACAGGGGGTGTACGAGCAGTACTTC.

At least ten counts were recorded for this clonotype. The chain links TRBV9 to TRBJ2-3; D is undetermined. The CDR3 totals 13 residues. Looked up from germline, CDR1 is SGDLS and CDR2 is YYNGEE. Trimming pared 2 bases from V and 0 bases from J, leaving 4 bases between. The DNA of the CDR3 is TGTGCCAGCAGCGTTGACAGCACAGATACGCAGTATTTT. Amino acids: CASSVDSTDTQYF.

In regard to this clonotype: This likely traces to a read error, being one base from a far larger clone. The chain uses TRBV6-2 or TRBV6-3 and TRBJ2-1; either TRBD1 or TRBD2 may fit D (6 bases each). CDR1 and CDR2 from the germline V gene are MNHEY and SVGEGT. The CDR3 spans 15 residues. The chain's CDR3 is CASSDWGASCNEQFF. For the CDR3, the DNA is TGTGCCAGCAGTGACTGGGGGGCTTCCTGCAATGAGCAGTTCTTC.

This clonotype was detected many times. The J gene is TRBJ2-3, the V gene TRBV28, with D tentatively TRBD2 (6 bases). This CDR3 spans 15 amino acids. Germline assignment: CDR1 MDHEN and CDR2 SYDVKM. V dropped 11 bases and J dropped 2 bases, with 20 bases sitting between them. The DNA for the CDR3 is TGTGCCCCAGGCCGGGGGTTAGCTAACACAGATACGCAGTATTTT. Encoded protein: CAPGRGLANTDTQYF.

Many counts were recorded for this clonotype. J is TRBJ2-7 and V is TRBV6-2 or TRBV6-3; the D gene is possibly TRBD2 (6 bases). The CDR3 runs 19 residues. V was cut by 2 bases and J by 2 bases, with 25 bases left in between. Germline V lookup: CDR1 MNHEY, CDR2 SVGEGT. The chain's CDR3 is CASSYPSGRLKGIPYEQYF. As DNA, the CDR3 is TGTGCCAGCAGTTACCCCTCAGGGAGGCTAAAAGGGATCCCCTACGAGCAGTACTTC.

CDR3 nucleotide sequence: TGTGCCAGCAGAAACACTAGACTAGCGGGGGGGTACGAGCAGTACTTC. Its translation is CASRNTRLAGGYEQYF. J is TRBJ2-7 and V is TRBV6-1; 14 positions agree with TRBD2. Trimming took 6 bases from V and 4 from J; bases not matched to a gene: 8. The CDR3 loop spans 16 amino acids. Germline V CDR1 and CDR2: MNHNS, SASEGT.

Comment on this clonotype: A read error may be the cause here, since a much bigger clone is one base away. The chain carries TRBV6-5 and TRBJ2-7, with D possibly TRBD1 on 6 matching bases. Trimming left V 4 bases short and J 7 bases short, with 20 bases between. The CDR3 is made up of 15 amino acids. Germline assignment: CDR1 MNHEY and CDR2 SVGAGI. Here the CDR3 DNA reads TGTGCCAGCAGTTCCTACCCGCGCAGGGACAATGAGCAGTACTTC. Translation gives CASSSYPRRDNEQYF.

CDR3: CASSFYGGGQETQYF. In DNA, the CDR3 is TGTGCCAGCAGCTTCTATGGGGGGGGCCAAGAGACCCAGTACTTC. The chain has TRBV7-3 and TRBJ2-5; 7 bases are a match to TRBD2. The CDR3 extends over 15 amino acids. Germline V gene lookup returns CDR1 SGHTA and CDR2 FQGTGA. After removal of 3 bases from V and 1 base from J, the junction contained 5 bases not matched to a gene.